This paragraph reports one T cell receptor (beta chain). The antigen is not known. This sample is part of a study of cytomegalovirus exposure and HLA in healthy donors. Study overall: A later analysis reported the same platform for the 110 or so validation repertoires and the approximately 720 first-cohort repertoires. Study-level findings and limits: Subsequent analysis revealed that first-cohort TCR clusters tended to co-occur in the 130 or so validation repertoires. Associated with cytomegalovirus, according to the listing, were 150 to 200 TCR beta chains.

The germline gives CDR1 SGHDT, CDR2 YYEEEE. The CDR3 length is 16 residues. V shed 3 bases, J shed 4 bases, and the junction held 1 base outside the gene matches. TCRdb's table, derived via immunoSEQ multiplex PCR, lists solely in-frame clones and lacks some. Counted here are roughly 70,000 clones, around 94% occurring once; the ten biggest clones make up about 1.4%. While the first cohort had around 700 subjects, the donors belonged to the separate validation cohort of 100 to 150 subjects. The TCR was taken from a man between 18 and 29 years old in good health and CMV-seropositive. The chain combines TRBV5-6 with TRBJ2-2; 15 nucleotides align to TRBD2. Sequenced material: PBMCs. CDR3 region: CASSSGLAGGTGELFF. The CDR3 DNA sequence: TGTGCCAGCAGCTCGGGACTAGCGGGAGGCACCGGGGAGCTGTTTTTT.